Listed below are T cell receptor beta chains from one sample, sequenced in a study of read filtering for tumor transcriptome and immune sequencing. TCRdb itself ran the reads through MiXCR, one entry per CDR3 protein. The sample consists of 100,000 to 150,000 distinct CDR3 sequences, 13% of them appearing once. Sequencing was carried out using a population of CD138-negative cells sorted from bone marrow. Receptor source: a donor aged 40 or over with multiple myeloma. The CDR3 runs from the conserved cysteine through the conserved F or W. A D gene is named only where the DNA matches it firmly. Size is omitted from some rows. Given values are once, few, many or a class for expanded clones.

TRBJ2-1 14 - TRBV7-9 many CASSLVGGYNEQFF TGTGCCAGCAGCTTAGTAGGGGGTTACAATGAGCAGTTCTTC
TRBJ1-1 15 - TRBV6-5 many CASSGALGSFTEAFF TGTGCCAGCAGTGGGGCCCTCGGTAGCTTTACTGAAGCTTTCTTT
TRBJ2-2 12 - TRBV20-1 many CSAGGNTGELFF TGCAGTGCTGGAGGCAACACCGGGGAGCTGTTTTTT
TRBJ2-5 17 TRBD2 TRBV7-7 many CASSPGLAGGGQETQYF TGTGCTAGCAGCCCGGGACTAGCGGGAGGGGGACAAGAGACCCAGTACTTC
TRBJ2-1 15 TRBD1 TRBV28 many CASSLAGTGFNEQFF TGTGCCAGCAGTCTCGCAGGGACAGGGTTTAATGAGCAGTTCTTC
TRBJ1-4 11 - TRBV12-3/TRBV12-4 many CASKEAEKLFF TGTGCCAGCAAGGAGGCTGAAAAACTGTTTTTT
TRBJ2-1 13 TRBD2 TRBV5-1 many CASSRLADNEQFF TGCGCCAGCAGCAGACTAGCGGACAATGAGCAGTTCTTC
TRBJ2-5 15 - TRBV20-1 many CSAIDASPGGETQYF TGCAGTGCTATCGACGCTAGCCCCGGCGGGGAGACCCAGTACTTC
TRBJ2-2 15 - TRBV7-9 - CASSLGQGNTGEPFF TGTGCCAGCAGCTTAGGGCAGGGGAACACCGGGGAGCCGTTTTTT
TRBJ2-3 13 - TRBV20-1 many CSANDRSTDTQYF TGCAGTGCTAATGACCGAAGCACAGATACGCAGTATTTT
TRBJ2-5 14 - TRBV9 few CASSVTGEVETQYF TGTGCCAGCAGCGTTACAGGGGAGGTCGAGACCCAGTACTTC
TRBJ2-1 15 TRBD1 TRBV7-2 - CASSPPGQGYNEQFF TGTGCCAGCAGCCCCCCGGGACAGGGTTACAATGAGCAGTTCTTC
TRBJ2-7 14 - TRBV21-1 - CASPSGGSRYEQYF TGTGCCTCTCCGAGCGGCGGGAGTCGATACGAGCAGTACTTC
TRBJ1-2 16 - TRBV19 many CATALFWRETNYGYTF TGTGCCACCGCGCTGTTTTGGCGGGAGACCAACTATGGCTACACCTTC
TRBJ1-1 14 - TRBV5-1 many CASSLQGTGTEAFF TGCGCCAGCAGCTTGCAAGGGACGGGCACTGAAGCTTTCTTT
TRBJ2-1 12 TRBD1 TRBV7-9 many CAIGQGSIEQFF TGTGCCATAGGACAGGGGTCCATTGAGCAGTTCTTC
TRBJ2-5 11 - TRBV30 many CAWTKRETQYF TGTGCCTGGACCAAAAGGGAGACCCAGTACTTC
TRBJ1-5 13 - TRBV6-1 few CASSEVGNQPQHF TGTGCCAGCAGTGAAGTGGGGAATCAGCCCCAGCATTTT
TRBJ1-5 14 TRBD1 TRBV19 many CASSRTGAYQPQHF TGTGCCAGTAGTCGGACAGGGGCGTACCAGCCCCAGCATTTT
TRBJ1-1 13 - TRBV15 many CATSRREPGEAFF TGTGCCACCAGCAGAAGGGAACCAGGGGAAGCTTTCTTT
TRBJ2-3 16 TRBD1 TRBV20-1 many CSAPPPGQFSTDTQYF TGCAGTGCCCCGCCCCCGGGACAGTTTAGCACAGATACGCAGTATTTT
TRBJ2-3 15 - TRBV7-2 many CASSLAPVGTDTQYF TGTGCCAGCAGCTTAGCCCCGGTGGGGACAGATACGCAGTATTTT
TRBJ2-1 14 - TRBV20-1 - CSARDRMLSPSQFF TGCAGTGCTAGAGATCGGATGTTGTCCCCCTCGCAGTTCTTC
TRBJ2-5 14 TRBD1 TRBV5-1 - CASSIQGARETQYF TGCGCCAGCAGCATACAGGGGGCTAGGGAGACCCAGTACTTC
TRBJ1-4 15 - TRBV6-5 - CASSCFYATNEKLFF TGTGCCAGCAGTTGCTTTTACGCAACTAATGAAAAACTGTTTTTT
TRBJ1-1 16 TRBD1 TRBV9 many CASSVRSTGLNTEAFF TGTGCCAGCAGCGTACGCTCGACAGGGTTGAACACTGAAGCTTTCTTT
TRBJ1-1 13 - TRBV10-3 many CAISVGEDTEAFF TGTGCCATCAGTGTGGGGGAGGACACTGAAGCTTTCTTT
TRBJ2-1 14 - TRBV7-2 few CASSLAQDSLARFF TGTGCCAGCAGCTTAGCCCAGGATTCCCTAGCGAGGTTCTTC
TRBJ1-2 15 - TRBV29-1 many CSVEDSPGSSYGYTF TGCAGCGTTGAAGATTCCCCCGGGTCTTCCTATGGCTACACCTTC
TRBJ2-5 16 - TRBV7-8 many CASSLLPGDLQETQYF TGTGCCAGCAGCTTACTACCGGGAGACCTCCAAGAGACCCAGTACTTC
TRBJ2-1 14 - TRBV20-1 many CSAFDSSGGDEQFF TGCAGTGCTTTTGACTCCTCAGGTGGCGATGAGCAGTTCTTC
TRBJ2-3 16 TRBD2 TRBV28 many CASSSPGGRAADTQYF TGTGCCAGCAGTTCCCCCGGCGGGAGGGCCGCAGATACGCAGTATTTT
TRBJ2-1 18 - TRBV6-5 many CASRTSTARTASYNEQFF TGTGCCAGCAGGACTTCGACAGCGAGGACTGCATCCTACAATGAGCAGTTCTTC
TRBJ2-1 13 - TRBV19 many CASSLLGSHEQFF TGTGCCAGTAGTCTTCTAGGGTCACATGAGCAGTTCTTC
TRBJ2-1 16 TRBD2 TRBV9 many CASSVGGTSIINEQFF TGTGCCAGCAGCGTAGGCGGGACTAGCATAATCAATGAGCAGTTCTTC
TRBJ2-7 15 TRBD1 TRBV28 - CASSRPGQENYKQYF TGTGCCAGCAGTCGTCCGGGACAGGAAAACTACAAGCAGTACTTC
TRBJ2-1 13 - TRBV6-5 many CASSRGRDNEQFF TGTGCCAGCAGTCGTGGCCGGGACAATGAGCAGTTCTTC
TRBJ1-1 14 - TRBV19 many CASSSFGGNTEAFF TGTGCCAGTAGTTCCTTCGGGGGGAACACTGAAGCTTTCTTT
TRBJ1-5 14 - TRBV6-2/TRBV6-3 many CASFRGGEGQPQHF TGTGCCAGCTTTCGGGGCGGGGAAGGGCAGCCCCAGCATTTT
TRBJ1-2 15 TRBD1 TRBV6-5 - CASRPRQGSGYGYTF TGTGCCAGCAGACCCAGACAGGGGTCAGGCTATGGCTACACCTTC
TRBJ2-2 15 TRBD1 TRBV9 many CASSQGTGYTGELFF TGTGCCAGCAGCCAGGGGACAGGGTACACCGGGGAGCTGTTTTTT
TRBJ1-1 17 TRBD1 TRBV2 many CASSETRVRGLDTEAFF TGTGCCAGCAGTGAAACCCGGGTTAGGGGGCTGGACACTGAAGCTTTCTTT